The sequence of this T cell receptor (beta chain) was determined in a study of OX40 agonist ivuxolimab in advanced cancers. About this clone: Antigen: not known.

The CDR3 has 12 amino acids. V was pared by 7 bases and J by 7 bases, with 11 bases between. Germline lookup yields CDR1 SNHLY and CDR2 FYNNEI. Points from the study as a whole: Clonal expansion from baseline to week 6 occurred in both CD4+ and CD8+ T cells. In CD8+ T cells, expanded clones were on average more numerous than in CD4+.

Produced via immunoSEQ multiplex PCR; TCRdb's table is partial and in-frame only. The sample lists about 20,000 clones, 65% to 85% occurring once. The rearrangement links TRBV2 to TRBJ2-1, with D maybe TRBD1 (5 bases). The sample was CD4+ or CD8+ T cells sorted from blood, taken in a trial of the OX40 agonist ivuxolimab. The TCR was taken from an adult with an advanced solid tumor such as melanoma, head and neck, liver or kidney cancer. CDR3 DNA sequence: TGTGCCAGCAACCCATACAGGAATGAGCAGTTCTTC. It translates to CASNPYRNEQFF.